These 5 T cell receptor beta chains share one sample of origin, sequenced in a study of cytomegalovirus exposure and HLA in healthy donors. Use of 60 Vbeta and 13 Jbeta primers characterized the PCR. Using immunoSEQ multiplex PCR, the repertoire was profiled, and TCRdb retains in-frame clones only, with some absent. The sample has over 150,000 clones; roughly three quarters are singletons. Input material: PBMCs. These receptors originate from a woman between 50 and 59 years old in good health and CMV-seropositive.

The rearrangement joins TRBV27 to TRBJ2-2; 7 nucleotides line up with TRBD1. This CDR3 contains 16 residues. The junction had 12 bases not matched to a gene; V was cut back by 4 bases and J by 7 bases. The germline V gene has CDR1 MNHEY and CDR2 SMNVEV (reference sequence). DNA for the CDR3: TGTGCCAGCAGTTCCCCTTATACAGGGGTAGACGGGGAGCTGTTTTTT. Amino acid sequence: CASSSPYTGVDGELFF.

Concerning this clone: The same CDR3 also results from other DNA sequences found in this sample. The gene calls are TRBV5-1 and TRBJ2-7, with D unclear. V was cut by 0 bases and J by 1 base, with 8 bases left in between. Germline assignment: CDR1 SGHRS and CDR2 YFSETQ. CDR3 length: 14 residues. CDR3 nucleotides: TGCGCCAGCAGCTTGGTGTCAGGATCCTACGAGCAGTACTTC. It translates to CASSLVSGSYEQYF.

This clone appeared a few times. The J gene is TRBJ1-1, the V gene TRBV5-6; 7 bases align to TRBD1. CDR1 and CDR2 (germline): SGHDT, YYEEEE. There are 15 residues in the CDR3. The J segment lost 5 bases and the V segment lost 4 bases, leaving 11 bases of the junction unmatched. The CDR3 nucleotides are TGTGCCAGCAGCGGGCGGCGGGCAGGGGGTACTGAAGCTTTCTTT. Translating it yields CASSGRRAGGTEAFF.

V gene TRBV7-2 combines with J gene TRBJ2-1; the D gene is possibly TRBD2 (5 bases). This CDR3 comprises 15 residues. Germline lookup yields CDR1 SGHTA and CDR2 FQGNSA. Trimming took 5 bases from V and 5 from J, leaving 16 bases between them. The CDR3: CASSQDSLPHNEQFF. CDR3 nucleotide sequence: TGTGCCAGCAGCCAGGACTCGCTCCCACACAATGAGCAGTTCTTC.

The chain couples TRBV28 to TRBJ2-1; 10 bases are a match to TRBD2. Trimming at V came to 10 bases and at J to 0 bases, leaving 0 bases not matched to a gene. The germline V gene encodes CDR1 MDHEN and CDR2 SYDVKM. CDR3 length equals 13 residues. CDR3 sequence: CATSGSSYNEQFF. The CDR3 DNA reads as TGTGCCACTAGCGGGAGCTCCTACAATGAGCAGTTCTTC.